Included here is one T cell receptor beta chain sequence, with context. These data originate in a study of T cells after yellow fever vaccination. A process of 5'RACE template switching, which added a universal primer site and UMIs, was used to make TCR cDNA. TCRdb redid the calling of the 5' RACE reads with MiXCR, one entry per CDR3 protein. The sample holds under 200,000 distinct CDR3 sequences, around 7.3% seen once. This clonotype was sampled from a man between 18 and 29 years old who received the YFV17D yellow fever vaccine. The sample here was CD4+ T cells sorted from PBMCs, taken less than 6 days after the first yellow fever vaccination.

The DNA for the CDR3 is TGTGCCATCAGTGACGTAACAGGGGTTGGCCAGCCCCAGCATTTT. Protein: CAISDVTGVGQPQHF. The chain is built from TRBV10-3 and TRBJ1-5, with 7 bases aligning to TRBD1. CDR1 and CDR2 (germline): ENHRY, SYGVKD. The CDR3 covers 15 residues. V was pared by 3 bases and J by 7 bases, with 9 bases of the junction left unmatched.